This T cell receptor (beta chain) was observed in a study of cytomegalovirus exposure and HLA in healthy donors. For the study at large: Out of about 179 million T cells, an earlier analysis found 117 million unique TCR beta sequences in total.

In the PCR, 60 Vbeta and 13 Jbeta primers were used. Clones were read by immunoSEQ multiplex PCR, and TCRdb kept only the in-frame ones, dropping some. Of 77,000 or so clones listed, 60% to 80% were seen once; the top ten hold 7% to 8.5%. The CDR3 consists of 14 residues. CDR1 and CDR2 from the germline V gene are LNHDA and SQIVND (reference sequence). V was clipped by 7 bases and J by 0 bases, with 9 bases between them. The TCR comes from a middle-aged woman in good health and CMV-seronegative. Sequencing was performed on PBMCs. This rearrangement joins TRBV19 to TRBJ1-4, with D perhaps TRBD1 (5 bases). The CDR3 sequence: CASNPTATNEKLFF. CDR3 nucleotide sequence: TGTGCCAGTAATCCGACAGCAACTAATGAAAAACTGTTTTTT.